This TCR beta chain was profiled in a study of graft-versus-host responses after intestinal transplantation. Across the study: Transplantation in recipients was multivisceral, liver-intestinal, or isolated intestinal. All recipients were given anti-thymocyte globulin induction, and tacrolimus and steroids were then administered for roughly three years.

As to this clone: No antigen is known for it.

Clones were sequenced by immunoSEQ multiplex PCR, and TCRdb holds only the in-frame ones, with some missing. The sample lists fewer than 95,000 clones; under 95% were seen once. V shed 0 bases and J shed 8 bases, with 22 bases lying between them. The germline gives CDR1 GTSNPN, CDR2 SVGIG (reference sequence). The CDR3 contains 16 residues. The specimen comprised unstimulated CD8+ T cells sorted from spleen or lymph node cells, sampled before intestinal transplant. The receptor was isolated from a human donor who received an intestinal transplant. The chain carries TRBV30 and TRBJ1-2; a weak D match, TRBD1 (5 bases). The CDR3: CAWSVRRASQIGGYTF. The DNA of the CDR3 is TGTGCCTGGAGTGTACGCAGGGCCTCCCAGATAGGAGGCTACACCTTC.